This TCR beta chain came from a study of metastatic and nonmetastatic thyroid tumors (dated by TCRdb to 2020 to 2021). Regarding the complete study: Repertoires were compared across peripheral blood and tumor or nodule tissue samples from malignant and benign thyroid patients.

The investigation overall reported the following: In both blood and tumor samples, malignant tumors were reported to have significantly higher TCR beta diversity than benign nodules.

From the cysteine through the phenylalanine, the CDR3 covers 17 amino acids. Of all the DNA, just the CDR3 is kept, 51 bases in frame from base 1. Trimming removed 4 bases from V and 5 bases from J; the gene matches leave 18 bases unexplained. Reading the germline V gene gives CDR1 SGDLS and CDR2 YYNGEE. The library relied on PCR. The sequencer listed for this sample is Illumina HiSeq 4000. High-throughput sequencing was used to profile the TCR beta-chain CDR3 region of every patient. On the study's bioinformatics: The researchers built a classifier to tell apart papillary thyroid cancer patients with distant metastasis, based on CDR3 differences among clinicopathological groups. The Shannon index was used to measure repertoire diversity, and the Morisita-Horn index was used to measure how similar tumor and blood repertoires were. TCRdb took the public reads, trimmed them with fastp at Q25, ran MiXCR for clone calling and kept in-frame beta chains. TCRdb assigned the V and J calls; the authors' analysis was not used. The sample table holds almost 70,000 clones, of which 14% were seen once. Over 6% of the sample is held by the ten biggest clonotypes.

None of the patients had been given any treatment before thyroid surgery. Patient clinical samples collected from about 2011 to 2018 were retrospectively analysed using T-cell receptor beta sequencing. Of note for this clone: This receptor's antigen is unknown. No qualities accompany the bases; no much larger clone lies one base away.

The clonotype originates from a male donor with papillary thyroid cancer or a benign thyroid nodule (not recorded which). Some clones in this sample may be carry-over from other donors' samples. The chain is made from TRBV9 and TRBJ2-7, with TRBD1 matching 7 junction bases. Input material: blood. The CDR3 loop reads CASSPDPRQGHRDEQYF. The bases are TGTGCCAGCAGCCCAGACCCAAGACAGGGCCACCGGGACGAGCAGTACTTC. Reference TRBV9 and TRBJ2-7 proteins supply the regions before and after the CDR3; the full variable domain is: DSGVTQTPKHLITATGQRVTLRCSPRSGDLSVYWYQQSLDQGLQFLIQYYNGEERAKGNILERFSAQQFPDLHSELNLSSLELGDSALYFCASSPDPRQGHRDEQYFGPGTRLTVT.